The 21 T cell receptor beta chains below come from one sample, sequenced in a study of OX40 agonist ivuxolimab in advanced cancers. The method was immunoSEQ multiplex PCR; TCRdb's version includes in-frame clones alone and lacks a portion of them. The top ten hold 40% to 50% of the sample, which has about 14,000 clones, about 81% seen once. This specimen consisted of CD4+ or CD8+ T cells sorted from blood, obtained in a trial of the OX40 agonist ivuxolimab. The receptor set was obtained from an adult with an advanced solid tumor such as melanoma, head and neck, liver or kidney cancer.

CDR3 DNA: TGCGCCAGCAGCCAAGATCGGTGGGCAGGGTACAACTATGGCTACACCTTC. The encoded protein is CASSQDRWAGYNYGYTF. The chain combines TRBV4-3 with TRBJ1-2, with a weak D call TRBD1 (5 bases). The V gene lost 0 bases and the J gene lost 2 bases, with 16 bases spanning the gap. The CDR3 is 17 residues long. Germline assignment: CDR1 LGHNA and CDR2 YSLEER.

In this sample, this clone turned up many times. The rearrangement uses TRBV6-4 and TRBJ1-5; TRBD1 might be the D (5 bases). V gave up 2 bases and J gave up 7 bases, with 15 bases separating them. This CDR3 is built from 15 residues. Germline V gives CDR1 MRHNA, CDR2 SNTAGT. CDR3 sequence (DNA): TGTGCCAGCAGTGACCGGGGAAGGGGCCTGCAGCCCCAGCATTTT. This sequence encodes CASSDRGRGLQPQHF.

This chain joins TRBV28 and TRBJ2-3; 11 nucleotides agree with TRBD2. V gave up 9 bases and J gave up 2 bases; unmatched junction bases: 10. The germline V gene encodes CDR1 MDHEN and CDR2 SYDVKM. The CDR3 is 16 amino acids. The CDR3, as DNA: TGTGCCAGTCTGCCGGGACTAGCGGAACTCACAGATACGCAGTATTTT. Translated: CASLPGLAELTDTQYF.

The chain couples TRBV7-3 to TRBJ2-7; weak D call: TRBD2 (6 bases). Per germline, CDR1 SGHTA and CDR2 FQGTGA. The CDR3 has 12 amino acids. V lost 3 bases, J lost 7 bases, and 10 bases lay in between. The CDR3 protein is CASSFPGREQYF. CDR3 bases: TGTGCCAGCAGCTTTCCAGGGAGGGAGCAGTACTTC.

The chain links TRBV29-1 to TRBJ2-2; D gene unclear. The CDR3 totals 13 residues. From germline, CDR1 is SQVTM and CDR2 ANQGSEA. V was clipped by 2 bases and J by 1 base, with 5 bases between them. The DNA for the CDR3 is TGCAGCGTTGAAACCCAGAACACCGGGGAGCTGTTTTTT. This translates into CSVETQNTGELFF.

The genes are TRBV4-2 and TRBJ2-1, with 11 bases aligning to TRBD1. V lost 5 bases and J lost 0; bases outside the gene matches: 9. CDR3 length: 18 residues. Germline loops: CDR1 LGHNA, CDR2 YNFKEQ. CDR3 sequence reads: CASSLVFGTGGSYNEQFF. DNA for the CDR3: TGTGCCAGCAGCTTAGTCTTCGGGACAGGGGGCTCCTACAATGAGCAGTTCTTC.

The V gene is TRBV4-3, the J gene TRBJ1-1; no clear D. V shed 0 bases and J shed 1 base, with 15 bases lying between them. CDR1 LGHNA and CDR2 YSLEER come from the germline V gene. The CDR3 has 17 residues. The CDR3 DNA sequence: TGCGCCAGCAGCCAAGACTTGGTGAGGCAGAGGAACACTGAAGCTTTCTTT. Residues: CASSQDLVRQRNTEAFF.

J is TRBJ2-3 and V is TRBV15; tentative D call: TRBD2 (7 bases). CDR1 and CDR2 (germline): LNHNV, YYDKDF (reference sequence). The germline V and J ends were trimmed by 1 base and 0 bases, with 8 bases remaining between them. This CDR3 comprises 15 residues. The CDR3 sequence is CATSRGGGSTDTQYF. CDR3 sequence (DNA): TGTGCCACCAGCAGAGGGGGGGGCAGCACAGATACGCAGTATTTT.

The chain joins TRBV4-2 to TRBJ2-3; D possibly corresponds to TRBD2 (7 bases). This CDR3 is built from 17 residues. The V gene's germline CDR1 is LGHNA and CDR2 YNFKEQ. Deletions cut 4 bases from V and 1 base from J, with 18 bases between. CDR3 region: CASSPPGGQEGTDTQYF. CDR3 DNA sequence: TGTGCCAGCAGCCCCCCCGGGGGGCAAGAGGGCACAGATACGCAGTATTTT.

The chain carries TRBV27 and TRBJ1-4, with 7 bases fitting TRBD1. The CDR3 spans 14 residues. With V trimmed by 5 bases and J by 7 bases, 7 bases remained unmatched. Germline loops: CDR1 MNHEY, CDR2 SMNVEV (reference sequence). CDR3 sequence: CASSPLGQREKLFF. As DNA, the CDR3 is TGTGCCAGCAGTCCCCTGGGACAGCGTGAAAAACTGTTTTTT.

The rearrangement uses TRBV6-4 and TRBJ2-3; 10 nucleotides line up with TRBD2. Germline assignment: CDR1 MRHNA and CDR2 SNTAGT. This CDR3 has 15 amino acids. J was trimmed by 1 base and V by 5 bases; bases with no gene match: 3. CDR3 in DNA: TGTGCCAGCAGTCCCGGGACTAGCGGCACAGATACGCAGTATTTT. This encodes CASSPGTSGTDTQYF.

The V and J genes are TRBV19 and TRBJ2-2; possibly TRBD1 for D (5 bases). Trimming took 9 bases from V and 5 from J, leaving 13 bases between them. The CDR3 runs 13 residues. Germline V CDR1 and CDR2: LNHDA, SQIVND (reference sequence). CDR3 loop: CASRVFETGELFF. The DNA of the CDR3 is TGTGCCAGCAGGGTTTTCGAAACCGGGGAGCTGTTTTTT.

J is TRBJ1-4 and V is TRBV4-2; 8 nucleotides line up with TRBD1. V lost 0 bases and J lost 8; bases outside the gene matches: 14. Per the germline V gene, CDR1 is LGHNA and CDR2 is YNFKEQ. CDR3 length: 18 amino acids. This CDR3 reads CASSQEWQGAGEGEKLFF. The CDR3 coding sequence is TGTGCCAGCAGCCAAGAGTGGCAGGGGGCGGGCGAAGGGGAAAAACTGTTTTTT.

The chain employs TRBV30 and TRBJ2-1, with 8 nucleotides matching TRBD2. V trimming: 4 bases; J trimming: 7 bases; junction bases outside the gene matches: 9. This CDR3 has 14 residues. CDR1 is GTSNPN, CDR2 SVGIG, per germline (reference sequence). CDR3 bases: TGTGCCTGGACGGGACTAGAAAGGAGGAATGAGCAGTTCTTC. This codes for CAWTGLERRNEQFF.

V usage is TRBV5-1 and J usage is TRBJ2-3; 9 nucleotides agree with TRBD2. J gave up 5 bases and V 6 bases, and 4 bases lay outside the gene matches. The germline CDR1 and CDR2 sequences are SGHRS and YFSETQ. This CDR3 comprises 13 residues. The CDR3 here is CASKAGGIDTQYF. The CDR3 nucleotides are TGCGCCAGCAAAGCGGGGGGCATAGATACGCAGTATTTT.

The chain uses TRBV4-1 and TRBJ1-1; perhaps TRBD1 as D (6 bases). This CDR3 contains 15 residues. Trimming cost V 4 bases and J 5 bases, with 17 bases left between them. The germline V gene has CDR1 MGHRA and CDR2 YSYEKL. In DNA, the CDR3 is TGCGCCAGCAGCCCAGAGACGACAGGTATTACTGAAGCTTTCTTT. This codes for CASSPETTGITEAFF.

CDR3 sequence (DNA): TGTGCCATCAGTGATAACACCGGGGAGCTGTTTTTT. It specifies CAISDNTGELFF. V usage is TRBV10-3 and J usage is TRBJ2-2; D gene ambiguous. CDR1 and CDR2 (germline): ENHRY, SYGVKD. Trimming pared 3 bases from V and 2 bases from J, leaving 1 base between. The CDR3 extends over 12 amino acids.

This clone has just one count. The chain combines TRBV6-5 with TRBJ2-1; no definite D call. The CDR3 totals 13 residues. Trimming took off 2 bases at V and 10 bases at J, with 12 bases between the two ends. Germline CDR1 is MNHEY and CDR2 is SVGAGI. CDR3 coding DNA: TGTGCCAGCAGTTACAGAAACCGAATCGAGCAGTTCTTC. Its protein is CASSYRNRIEQFF.

This clone was found a few times. The chain is built from TRBV4-3 and TRBJ2-7, with 8 nucleotides matching TRBD1. CDR3 length: 16 amino acids. V shed 0 bases, J shed 3 bases, and the junction held 7 bases outside the gene matches. CDR1 and CDR2 from the germline V gene are LGHNA and YSLEER. CDR3 region: CASSQDGQGAFYEQYF. CDR3 nucleotides: TGCGCCAGCAGCCAAGACGGACAGGGTGCTTTCTACGAGCAGTACTTC.

This chain links TRBV30 with TRBJ1-2; possibly TRBD1 for D (5 bases). This CDR3 contains 16 residues. The germline gives CDR1 GTSNPN, CDR2 SVGIG (reference sequence). V shed 0 bases and J shed 8 bases, with 22 bases lying between them. The CDR3 sequence: CAWSVLRDRYFLGYTF. In DNA, the CDR3 is TGTGCCTGGAGTGTACTTCGAGACAGATACTTTTTGGGCTACACCTTC.

V is TRBV4-1 and J is TRBJ1-5, with TRBD1 matching over 7 bases. Germline values: CDR1 MGHRA, CDR2 YSYEKL. CDR3 size: 16 residues. The V segment lost 0 bases and the J segment 5 bases; nucleotides outside the gene matches: 7. CDR3 loop: CASSQEEGGAYQPQHF. The CDR3 bases are TGCGCCAGCAGCCAAGAGGAAGGGGGCGCGTATCAGCCCCAGCATTTT.